The rows below give T cell receptor beta chains drawn from one sample of a study of OX40 agonist ivuxolimab in advanced cancers. Sequenced by immunoSEQ multiplex PCR; TCRdb stores in-frame clones only, minus some. The table shows fewer than 80,000 clones, with 80% to 90% occurring only once. This material consisted of CD4+ or CD8+ T cells sorted from blood, taken in a trial of the OX40 agonist ivuxolimab. The receptors shown here come from an adult with an advanced solid tumor such as melanoma, head and neck, liver or kidney cancer. CDR3s leave out the opening cysteine and the closing phenylalanine or tryptophan. Fields, in order: J gene, V gene, D gene, CDR3 protein. The D gene is left open where the match is weak.

TRBJ2-7	TRBV2	.	ASIQGSGYEQY
TRBJ1-5	TRBV28	.	ASSPRGSNQPQH
TRBJ1-5	TRBV25-1	.	ASSDADSPYSNQPQH
TRBJ2-2	TRBV7-6	.	ASSLGTPITGELF
TRBJ1-6	TRBV5-4	TRBD1	ASSLVGTGGAEEFSPLH
TRBJ1-4	TRBV11-2	.	ASSLVGGTEKLF
TRBJ1-5	TRBV19	.	ASSVTGAYSNQPQH
TRBJ2-7	TRBV28	.	ASSSLPTILKRRSHEQY
TRBJ2-1	TRBV19	.	ASSMDHNEQF
TRBJ2-7	TRBV5-1	TRBD1	ASSSRDSSYEQY
TRBJ2-7	TRBV4-2	.	ASSQDKGAYEQY
TRBJ2-7	TRBV5-4	.	ASSLEGLASYEQY
TRBJ2-7	TRBV28	TRBD1	ATHPWTGVSYEQY
TRBJ2-3	TRBV6-5	TRBD1	ASSYSTGADTQY
TRBJ2-2	TRBV5-6	.	ASSESPGELF
TRBJ1-2	TRBV6-5	TRBD1	ASSWDRGGGGYT
TRBJ1-1	TRBV11-2	.	ASSGWGDEAF
TRBJ2-1	TRBV19	TRBD2	ASSIAGLAANEQF
TRBJ2-1	TRBV29-1	.	SVDDVPYNEQF
TRBJ1-6	TRBV6-1	.	ASSGGLFDVYSYNSPLH
TRBJ2-7	TRBV7-9	.	ASSFGREQY
TRBJ2-3	TRBV29-1	TRBD1	SVSDRVEYLDTQY
TRBJ2-3	TRBV5-1	.	ASSLDSPLTDTQY
TRBJ2-3	TRBV27	TRBD2	ASSSLLAGSTDTQY
TRBJ1-4	TRBV7-6	.	ASSLVQGLGEKLF
TRBJ1-2	TRBV7-2	.	ASSLDGGGSR
TRBJ2-6	TRBV27	.	ASSSRPSDSGANVLT
TRBJ2-6	TRBV4-3	.	ASSQANTGANVLT
TRBJ2-1	TRBV11-2	TRBD1	ASSPLTRGPYNEQF
TRBJ2-7	TRBV27	TRBD2	ASSPGRGASYEQY
TRBJ2-2	TRBV4-3	.	ASSQGEGMKAGELF
TRBJ2-1	TRBV7-9	.	ASSFQGQGEQF
TRBJ1-2	TRBV19	.	ASSPGLQPGT